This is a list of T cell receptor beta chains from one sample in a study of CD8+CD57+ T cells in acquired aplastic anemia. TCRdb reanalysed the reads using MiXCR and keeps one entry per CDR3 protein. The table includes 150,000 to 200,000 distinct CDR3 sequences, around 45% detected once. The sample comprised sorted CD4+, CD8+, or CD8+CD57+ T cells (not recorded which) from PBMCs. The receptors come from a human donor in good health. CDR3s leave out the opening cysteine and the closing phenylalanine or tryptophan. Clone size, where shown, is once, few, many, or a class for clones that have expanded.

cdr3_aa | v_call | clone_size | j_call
ASKKGLAGAGEQY | TRBV7-2 | NA | TRBJ2-7
ASSAAGGSYNEQF | TRBV11-1 | NA | TRBJ2-1
ASSVRVPGADTQY | TRBV2 | few | TRBJ2-3
ASISEAYEQY | TRBV7-3 | NA | TRBJ2-7
ASSSGQGNQPQH | TRBV11-2 | many | TRBJ1-5
AIRGLAGTGELF | TRBV10-3 | many | TRBJ2-2
ASSPEVGRAAYEQY | TRBV5-5 | many | TRBJ2-7
ATSYGPGAGELF | TRBV24-1 | many | TRBJ2-2
SAATRCRGYGYT | TRBV20-1 | NA | TRBJ1-2
ASSSTGSGEQY | TRBV7-9 | many | TRBJ2-7
ASSLGNRGRRGNTIY | TRBV7-6 | many | TRBJ1-3
ASSQVTVRTSTDTQY | TRBV4-3 | many | TRBJ2-3
ASSWGQGYEQY | TRBV5-4 | many | TRBJ2-7
ASSQVVENGYT | TRBV4-3 | NA | TRBJ1-2
AAAKQGAYEQY | TRBV2 | NA | TRBJ2-7
SSRGGPSYEQY | TRBV29-1 | NA | TRBJ2-7
SARDLNARLETQY | TRBV20-1 | many | TRBJ2-5